This entry lists 20 T cell receptor beta chains sequenced from one sample in a study of human T cells and chemical hapten exposure. Time point reported: pre-sensitization, week 0. Treatment given: therapeutic diphenylcyclopropenone sensitization with weekly scalp DPC. A single record per CDR3 protein comes from TCRdb applying MiXCR to the RACE reads. The sample consists of 57,000 or so distinct CDR3 sequences, 10% to 12% of them appearing once. Specimen: whole blood, collected in connection with sensitization to the hapten diphenylcyclopropenone (DPC). The receptors come from a woman aged 40 to 50 with alopecia areata. Some clones in this sample may be carry-over from other donors' samples.

This clonotype has a count of ten or more. The CDR3 region has the DNA TGTGCCAGCAGTAGATCGGTGAACACTGAAGCTTTCTTT. Translating it yields CASSRSVNTEAFF. The chain employs TRBV6-4 and TRBJ1-1; unclear D gene. The germline V and J ends were trimmed by 5 bases and 0 bases, with 7 bases remaining between them. The CDR3 runs to 13 residues. CDR1 and CDR2 (germline): MRHNA, SNTAGT.

This clonotype occurred a few times. This chain uses TRBV6-1 with TRBJ1-6, with D uncertain. The V end was cut by 2 bases, the J end by 10 bases, with 12 bases between. CDR1 MNHNS and CDR2 SASEGT come from the germline V gene. The CDR3 totals 14 residues. CDR3 in amino acids: CASSETDTRSPLHF. For the CDR3, the DNA is TGTGCCAGCAGTGAAACAGACACGAGGTCACCCCTCCACTTT.

V is TRBV28 and J is TRBJ2-7; tentatively, D is TRBD1 (5 bases). Per the germline V gene, CDR1 is MDHEN and CDR2 is SYDVKM. The CDR3 spans 12 residues. V gave up 6 bases and J gave up 8 bases, with 14 bases separating them. The CDR3 region is CASSPPRGQQYF. The CDR3 bases are TGTGCCAGCAGCCCCCCAAGGGGCCAGCAGTACTTC.

Only a few counts were recorded for this clonotype. V gene TRBV9 combines with J gene TRBJ2-3; D is uncertain. The V end was cut by 0 bases, the J end by 5 bases, with 4 bases between. The CDR3 contains 12 residues. Germline CDR1 and CDR2: SGDLS and YYNGEE. The DNA of the CDR3 is TGTGCCAGCAGCGTAGCATTAGATACGCAGTATTTT. It yields the protein CASSVALDTQYF.

At least ten counts were recorded for this clonotype. J is TRBJ1-1 and V is TRBV20-1, with D perhaps matching TRBD1 (5 bases). The CDR3 extends over 14 amino acids. Trimming removed 5 bases at V and 1 base at J, with 14 bases between. CDR1 DFQATT and CDR2 SNEGSKA come from the germline V gene (reference sequence). For the CDR3, the DNA is TGCAGTGCTGGATCTGGGGGGGGGAACACTGAAGCTTTCTTT. It encodes CSAGSGGGNTEAFF.

The J gene is TRBJ2-1, the V gene TRBV10-2, with D perhaps TRBD2 (5 bases). The CDR3 contains 16 residues. Trimming removed 4 bases from V and 8 bases from J, with 21 bases in between. Germline V lookup: CDR1 WSHSY, CDR2 SAAADI. The CDR3, as DNA: TGCGCCAGCAGTGGACGGGTGGGCGGGCTAACCGATGAGCAGTTCTTC. Amino acid sequence: CASSGRVGGLTDEQFF.

This clonotype was detected ten times or more. The rearrangement uses TRBV7-8 and TRBJ2-7; tentative D call: TRBD2 (5 bases). Germline V gene sequence: CDR1 SGHVS, CDR2 FQNEAQ. Trimming left V 1 base short and J 7 bases short, with 20 bases between. The CDR3 length is 16 residues. Here the CDR3 DNA reads TGTGCCAGCAGCTTAGAGGTCCAGACGGTCCGGGAAGAGCAGTACTTC. Protein sequence: CASSLEVQTVREEQYF.

The sample holds many counts of this clonotype. This chain links TRBV4-2 with TRBJ2-7; D unclear. From germline, CDR1 is LGHNA and CDR2 YNFKEQ. The CDR3 consists of 15 residues. With 0 bases removed from V and 5 bases from J, the gap between germline ends came to 14 bases. The CDR3 DNA sequence: TGTGCCAGCAGCCAAGATCCCCAGGTGTACCACGAGCAGTACTTC. The encoded protein is CASSQDPQVYHEQYF.

Only a few counts were recorded for this clonotype. CDR3 sequence reads: CASSPGTSGLDTQYF. DNA of the CDR3: TGTGCCAGCAGCCCGGGGACTAGCGGGTTAGATACGCAGTATTTT. The V call is TRBV11-2, the J call TRBJ2-3, with 12 positions matching TRBD2. The V gene end was trimmed by 5 bases and the J gene end by 5 bases; junction bases not matched to a gene: 5. This CDR3 has 15 amino acids. Germline-derived CDR1 and CDR2 are SGHAT and FQNNGV.

This clonotype was detected ten times or more. V is TRBV4-2 and J is TRBJ1-5, with a weak D call TRBD1 (5 bases). Between the trimmed V and J ends, which lost 1 base and 0 bases, there was a span of 13 bases. Germline V gene lookup returns CDR1 LGHNA and CDR2 YNFKEQ. The CDR3 covers 17 residues. CDR3 coding DNA: TGTGCCAGCAGCCAAGTGGGCGGGGGTTATAGCAATCAGCCCCAGCATTTT. Its protein is CASSQVGGGYSNQPQHF.

The chain combines TRBV27 with TRBJ2-7; TRBD1 aligns across 9 bases. Trimming took 5 bases from V and 1 from J; bases not matched to a gene: 9. The CDR3 has 16 residues. Germline V gene data show CDR1 as MNHEY and CDR2 as SMNVEV (reference sequence). CDR3 nucleotide sequence: TGTGCCAGCAGTCTCCACGGACAGGGGAAATCCTACGAGCAGTACTTC. Translated, it gives CASSLHGQGKSYEQYF.

This clonotype has more than one count but fewer than ten. V usage is TRBV6-2 or TRBV6-3 and J usage is TRBJ1-5; 8 nucleotides match TRBD1. CDR1 and CDR2 from the germline V gene are MNHEY and SVGEGT. The CDR3 covers 14 residues. Trimming at V came to 6 bases and at J to 3 bases, leaving 4 bases not matched to a gene. CDR3 nucleotides: TGTGCCAGCAGAAGGGGACAGGTCAATCAGCCCCAGCATTTT. Protein sequence: CASRRGQVNQPQHF.

This clonotype was recorded at least ten times. CDR3 protein: CASRRNTRDSRPYEQYF. The CDR3, as DNA: TGTGCCAGCAGGCGCAACACTCGGGACTCAAGACCCTACGAGCAGTACTTC. The rearrangement uses TRBV11-2 and TRBJ2-7; the D gene is possibly TRBD2 (6 bases). CDR1 and CDR2 (germline): SGHAT, FQNNGV. V was cut by 6 bases and J by 2 bases, with 23 bases left in between. This CDR3 is built from 17 residues. The complete variable domain, with remaining parts taken from reference TRBV11-2 and TRBJ2-7, reads EAGVAQSPRYKIIEKRQSVAFWCNPISGHATLYWYQQILGQGPKLLIQFQNNGVVDDSQLPKDRFSAERLKGVDSTLKIQPAKLEDSAVYLCASRRNTRDSRPYEQYFGPGTRLTVT.

This chain joins TRBV5-6 and TRBJ1-5, with 9 nucleotides matching TRBD1. CDR3 length: 16 residues. V lost 1 base and J lost 5; bases outside the gene matches: 7. From germline, CDR1 is SGHDT and CDR2 YYEEEE. CDR3 sequence: CASSLWDRELDQPQHF. DNA for the CDR3: TGTGCCAGCAGCTTGTGGGACAGGGAATTGGATCAGCCCCAGCATTTT.

In this sample, this clonotype turned up many times. The J gene is TRBJ2-4, the V gene TRBV11-2, with D tentatively TRBD2 (7 bases). This CDR3 spans 14 amino acids. The V gene's germline CDR1 is SGHAT and CDR2 FQNNGV. Trimming took off 4 bases at V and 8 bases at J, with 15 bases between the two ends. The CDR3 reads CASSSGGRGDIQYF. DNA for the CDR3: TGTGCCAGCAGCTCCGGGGGGCGAGGGGACATTCAGTACTTC.

This clonotype showed up just a few times. The chain recombines TRBV12-5 with TRBJ1-2, with TRBD1 matching 9 bases. Germline V gene lookup returns CDR1 LGHNT and CDR2 FRNRAP. V shed 1 base and J 0 bases; nucleotides not matched to a gene: 9. This CDR3 contains 18 residues. CDR3 coding DNA: TGTGCTAGTGGTTTGGAGCGGGGGACAGGGAGAGCTAACTATGGCTACACCTTC. Protein sequence: CASGLERGTGRANYGYTF. Filled out from reference TRBV12-5 and TRBJ1-2, the complete variable domain reads DARVTQTPRHKVTEMGQEVTMRCQPILGHNTVFWYRQTMMQGLELLAYFRNRAPLDDSGMPKDRFSAEMPDATLATLKIQPSEPRDSAVYFCASGLERGTGRANYGYTFGSGTRLTVV.

This clonotype was counted a few times. The rearrangement uses TRBV6-5 and TRBJ2-1; TRBD2 matches 11 bases. This CDR3 is built from 18 residues. V trimming: 4 bases; J trimming: 7 bases; junction bases outside the gene matches: 15. Germline CDR1 and CDR2: MNHEY and SVGAGI. CDR3 region: CASSSYSGTSGPRNEQFF. Here the CDR3 DNA reads TGTGCCAGCAGTTCCTATTCCGGGACTAGCGGACCCCGGAATGAGCAGTTCTTC.

This clonotype has more than one count but fewer than ten. The V gene is TRBV7-2, the J gene TRBJ2-7; unclear D gene. Germline V gene data show CDR1 as SGHTA and CDR2 as FQGNSA. V lost 2 bases to trimming and J lost 3 bases, with 11 bases between them. This CDR3 region has 14 residues. CDR3: CASSLLLGNYEQYF. The CDR3 DNA is TGTGCCAGCAGCTTACTTTTAGGTAACTACGAGCAGTACTTC.

This chain uses TRBV7-9 with TRBJ2-5; the D is unclear. Trimming shortened V by 5 bases and J by 4 bases, and 20 bases separated the two germline ends. From germline, CDR1 is SEHNR and CDR2 FQNEAQ (reference sequence). This CDR3 comprises 16 residues. The DNA for the CDR3 is TGTGCCAGCAGCGAGTTTTCCGGCCCTAAGGGAGAGACCCAGTACTTC. It codes for CASSEFSGPKGETQYF.

This clonotype was seen a few times. This chain links TRBV5-1 with TRBJ2-2; D tentatively reads TRBD1 or TRBD2 (5 bases each). The V gene's germline CDR1 is SGHRS and CDR2 YFSETQ. This CDR3 is built from 17 residues. Trimming shortened V by 4 bases and J by 2 bases, and 18 bases separated the two germline ends. This chain's CDR3 is CASSGRPADTNTGELFF. The CDR3 DNA reads TGCGCCAGCAGCGGACGGCCAGCGGACACAAACACCGGGGAGCTGTTTTTT.